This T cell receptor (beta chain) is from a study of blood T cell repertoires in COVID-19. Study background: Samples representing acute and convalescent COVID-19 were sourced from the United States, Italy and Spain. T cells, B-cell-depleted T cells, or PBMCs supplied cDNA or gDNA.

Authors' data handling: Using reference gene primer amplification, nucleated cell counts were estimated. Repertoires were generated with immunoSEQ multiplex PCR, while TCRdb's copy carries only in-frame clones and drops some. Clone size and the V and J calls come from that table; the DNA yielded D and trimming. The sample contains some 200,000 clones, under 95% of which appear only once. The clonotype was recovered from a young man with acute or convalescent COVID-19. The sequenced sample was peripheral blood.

DNA for the CDR3: TGTGCCAGCAGCTTAGGGGGGACAGGGGTCGAGCAGTACTTC. It codes for CASSLGGTGVEQYF. The V call is TRBV7-9, the J call TRBJ2-7; 10 bases align to TRBD1. Trimming removed 1 base from V and 6 bases from J; junction bases left unmatched: 3. The germline gives CDR1 SEHNR, CDR2 FQNEAQ (reference sequence). The CDR3 contains 14 residues.